This T cell receptor (beta chain) stems from a study of T cell repertoires in cytomegalovirus infection. TCRdb re-called the reads with MiXCR, one entry per CDR3 protein. In the table there are 250,000 to 300,000 distinct CDR3 sequences, under 30% of which are singletons. V trimming: 1 base; J trimming: 6 bases; junction bases outside the gene matches: 3. The CDR3 is made up of 15 amino acids. Germline lookup yields CDR1 SGHAT and CDR2 FQNNGV. This clonotype was counted many times. Sample: PBMCs. The genes are TRBV11-2 and TRBJ2-1; 10 bases agree with TRBD2. The clonotype originates from a human donor in good health (CMV status not recorded). Some clones in this sample may be carry-over from other donors' samples. The CDR3 spells CASSLVAGGLNEQFF. DNA for the CDR3: TGTGCCAGCAGCTTAGTAGCGGGGGGTCTCAATGAGCAGTTCTTC. Looking up the rest from reference TRBV11-2 and TRBJ2-1 gives the full variable domain: EAGVAQSPRYKIIEKRQSVAFWCNPISGHATLYWYQQILGQGPKLLIQFQNNGVVDDSQLPKDRFSAERLKGVDSTLKIQPAKLEDSAVYLCASSLVAGGLNEQFFGPGTRLTVL.